What follows are 9 T cell receptor beta chains derived from one specimen sequenced in a study of blood T cell repertoires in COVID-19. Sequencing was performed with immunoSEQ multiplex PCR; in TCRdb, only in-frame clones are kept and a portion is missing. The sample carries 150,000 to 200,000 clones, 87% recorded once. Sequenced: peripheral blood. All receptors derive from a man aged 18 to 35 with active or convalescent COVID-19.

This clone appeared many times. In DNA form, the CDR3 reads TGTGCCAGCCTGGGGGACAGGTTTCAACCCACAGATACGCAGTATTTT. Its translation is CASLGDRFQPTDTQYF. The chain joins TRBV21-1 to TRBJ2-3; TRBD1 reflects the table's D call only, with no check against the DNA. TRBV21-1 is marked as a pseudogene. The CDR3 runs to 16 residues.

The chain carries TRBV27 and TRBJ2-3; 15 bases map to TRBD2. The CDR3 loop spans 16 amino acids. Trimming removed 11 bases from V and 0 bases from J; junction bases left unmatched: 6. Germline V gives CDR1 MNHEY, CDR2 SMNVEV (reference sequence). The CDR3: CAAGTSGGLSTDTQYF. CDR3 in DNA: TGTGCCGCAGGGACTAGCGGGGGGCTGAGCACAGATACGCAGTATTTT.

This chain connects TRBV7-3 to TRBJ1-1; D call uncertain. V shed 0 bases and J shed 5 bases, with 10 bases lying between them. There are 14 residues in the CDR3. The germline CDR1 and CDR2 sequences are SGHTA and FQGTGA. Here the CDR3 DNA reads TGTGCCAGCAGCTTAACGTTGGCGGGGACTGAAGCTTTCTTT. It translates to CASSLTLAGTEAFF. Full variable domain (rest looked up from reference TRBV7-3 and TRBJ1-1): GAGVSQTPSNKVTEKGKYVELRCDPISGHTALYWYRQSLGQGPEFLIYFQGTGAADDSGLPNDRFFAVRPEGSVSTLKIQRTERGDSAVYLCASSLTLAGTEAFFGQGTRLTVV.

The gene calls are TRBV25-1 and TRBJ1-1, with unresolved D. The germline gives CDR1 MGHDK, CDR2 SYGVNS. Trimming removed 1 base from V and 7 bases from J, with 16 bases in between. CDR3 length equals 15 residues. DNA of the CDR3: TGTGCCAGCAGTGAATCAACCGGAGCGATACTTGAAGCTTTCTTT. Amino acids: CASSESTGAILEAFF.

The gene calls are TRBV5-5 and TRBJ1-1, with 8 bases aligning to TRBD1. Germline loops: CDR1 SGHKS, CDR2 YYEKEE (reference sequence). Trimming removed 5 bases from V and 4 bases from J; junction bases left unmatched: 13. The CDR3 sequence is 16 residues long. The CDR3 bases are TGTGCCAGCAGTTTCCCTTCTACAGGGGGAGGCACTGAAGCTTTCTTT. This translates into CASSFPSTGGGTEAFF.

This clone was counted a few times. This chain connects TRBV27 to TRBJ2-7; 8 bases are a match to TRBD1. The CDR3 loop spans 16 amino acids. The V gene's germline CDR1 is MNHEY and CDR2 SMNVEV (reference sequence). V was pared by 8 bases and J by 3 bases, with 15 bases of the junction left unmatched. CDR3 sequence reads: CASATFSDRGDYEQYV. The CDR3 DNA follows: TGTGCCAGCGCAACCTTCAGTGACAGGGGTGACTACGAGCAGTACGTC.

The chain carries TRBV10-3 and TRBJ1-1; no firm D call. Trimming removed 5 bases from V and 2 bases from J, with 9 bases in between. Germline-derived CDR1 and CDR2 are ENHRY and SYGVKD. The CDR3 has 13 amino acids. The CDR3 DNA sequence: TGTGCCATCAGTAGAGGGAAAAACACTGAAGCTTTCTTT. This encodes CAISRGKNTEAFF.

J is TRBJ2-7 and V is TRBV12-3 or TRBV12-4; D unclear. Trimming removed 5 bases from V and 2 bases from J, with 4 bases in between. This CDR3 is built from 11 residues. CDR3 loop: CASSPAYEQYF. In DNA, the CDR3 is TGTGCCAGCAGTCCCGCCTACGAGCAGTACTTC.

The chain carries TRBV6-5 and TRBJ1-2, with a possible D match to TRBD1 (6 bases). V was trimmed by 10 bases and J by 0 bases, leaving 15 bases between them. The germline V gene encodes CDR1 MNHEY and CDR2 SVGAGI. This CDR3 contains 14 residues. The CDR3 DNA follows: TGTGCCACCAAGACAGGAGAACCTAACTATGGCTACACCTTC. The encoded protein is CATKTGEPNYGYTF.